This T cell receptor (beta chain) was retrieved from a study of blood T cells in healthy people across ages. Sample-barcoded 5' priming and a J-beta primer mix drove a second PCR of roughly 6 to 12 cycles. A single record per CDR3 protein comes from TCRdb applying MiXCR to the 5' RACE reads. The sample lists roughly 1.5 million distinct CDR3 sequences, about 42% occurring once. The table lists this clonotype with a few counts. The origin of this receptor is a woman between 18 and 29 years old in good health. The sequenced material came from blood.

The CDR3 sequence: CSVRGPTDTQYF. The CDR3 region has the DNA TGCAGCGTGAGGGGCCCCACAGATACGCAGTATTTT. The rearrangement uses TRBV29-1 and TRBJ2-3; D may be TRBD1 or TRBD2 (5 bases each). The CDR3 is made up of 12 amino acids. The V end lost 6 bases, the J end lost 2 bases, and 9 bases lay between the germline ends. Per germline, CDR1 SQVTM and CDR2 ANQGSEA.